The 4 T cell receptor beta chains given below trace back to one sample, sequenced in a study of blood T cell repertoires in COVID-19. Only in-frame clones appear in the TCRdb table, and some are missing; sequencing was by immunoSEQ multiplex PCR. The repertoire holds approximately 290,000 clones, with approximately 90% as singletons. What was sequenced was PBMCs or T cells enriched from blood (not recorded which). All receptors derive from a woman aged 25 to 39 who had recovered from COVID-19.

The gene calls are TRBV5-5 and TRBJ2-7, with 8 positions matching TRBD2. Germline lookup yields CDR1 SGHKS and CDR2 YYEKEE (reference sequence). V lost 4 bases to trimming and J lost 1 base; unmatched junction nucleotides: 4. The CDR3 is 14 residues long. The CDR3 nucleotides are TGTGCCAGCAGCCTCGGACTAGCTTCCTACGAGCAGTACTTC. It specifies CASSLGLASYEQYF.

The chain employs TRBV29-1 and TRBJ1-2; no definite D call. CDR1 and CDR2 from the germline V gene are SQVTM and ANQGSEA. This CDR3 contains 14 residues. Between the trimmed V and J ends, which lost 3 bases and 1 base, there was a span of 12 bases. Here the CDR3 DNA reads TGCAGCGTTGAGCGGGCAGTGGGTAACTATGGCTACACCTTC. Its translation: CSVERAVGNYGYTF.

The V call is TRBV14, the J call TRBJ1-1; D uncertain. CDR3 length equals 16 residues. Per the germline V gene, CDR1 is SGHDN and CDR2 is FVKESK. The germline V and J ends were trimmed by 4 bases and 4 bases, with 19 bases remaining between them. CDR3 sequence: CASSPYIRSGSTEAFF. CDR3 bases: TGTGCCAGCAGCCCGTACATCCGCAGCGGGTCCACTGAAGCTTTCTTT. Full variable domain (missing parts from reference TRBV14 and TRBJ1-1): EAGVTQFPSHSVIEKGQTVTLRCDPISGHDNLYWYRRVMGKEIKFLLHFVKESKQDESGMPNNRFLAERTGGTYSTLKVQPAELEDSGVYFCASSPYIRSGSTEAFFGQGTRLTVV.

The V call is TRBV30, the J call TRBJ1-3; the D gene is possibly TRBD1 (5 bases). CDR1 GTSNPN and CDR2 SVGIG come from the germline V gene (reference sequence). V was shortened by 5 bases and J by 0 bases, with 5 bases between the two germline ends. This CDR3 has 12 residues. The CDR3 DNA reads TGTGCCTGGGGACACTCTGGAAACACCATATATTTT. Its protein product is CAWGHSGNTIYF.